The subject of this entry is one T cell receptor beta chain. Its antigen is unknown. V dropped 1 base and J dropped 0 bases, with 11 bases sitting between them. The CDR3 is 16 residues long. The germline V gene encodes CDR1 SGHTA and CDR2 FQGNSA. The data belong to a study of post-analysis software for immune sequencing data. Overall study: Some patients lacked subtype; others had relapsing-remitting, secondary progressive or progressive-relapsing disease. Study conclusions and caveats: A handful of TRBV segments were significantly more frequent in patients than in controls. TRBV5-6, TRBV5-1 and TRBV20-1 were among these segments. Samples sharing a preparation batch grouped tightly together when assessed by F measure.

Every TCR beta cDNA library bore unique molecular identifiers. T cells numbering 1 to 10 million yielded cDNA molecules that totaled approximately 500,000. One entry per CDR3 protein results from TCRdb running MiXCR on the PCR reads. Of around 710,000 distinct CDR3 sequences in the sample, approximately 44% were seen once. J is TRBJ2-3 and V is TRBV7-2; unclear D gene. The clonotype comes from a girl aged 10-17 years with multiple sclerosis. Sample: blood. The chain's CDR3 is CASSLGLRPSTDTQYF. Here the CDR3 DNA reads TGTGCCAGCAGCTTAGGGCTGAGGCCAAGCACAGATACGCAGTATTTT.